These 8 T cell receptor beta chains came from one sample sequenced in a study of T-cell memory formation after mild COVID-19. TCRdb re-called the 5' RACE reads through MiXCR, storing one row per CDR3 protein. The sample yields some 86,000 distinct CDR3 sequences, more than 20% seen once. Specimen: PBMCs or a T cell subset sorted from them (not recorded which). The receptor source for this set is a man aged 18 to 29 who had mild COVID-19 (a few samples of this study predate the infection). Cell type and time point are not known.

In this sample, this clonotype turned up a few times. The chain couples TRBV20-1 to TRBJ2-3; D may correspond to TRBD1 or TRBD2 (5 bases each). This CDR3 has 16 residues. V lost 5 bases, J lost 0 bases, and 18 bases lay in between. Germline loops: CDR1 DFQATT, CDR2 SNEGSKA (reference sequence). CDR3 loop: CSAALLGETSTDTQYF. CDR3 nucleotide sequence: TGCAGTGCTGCCCTATTGGGGGAGACTAGCACAGATACGCAGTATTTT.

This clonotype was seen more than once but under ten times. The chain couples TRBV6-5 to TRBJ2-5; 9 positions agree with TRBD2. V was clipped by 7 bases and J by 5 bases; unmatched bases: 11. CDR1 MNHEY and CDR2 SVGAGI come from the germline V gene. The CDR3 length is 15 residues. CDR3 loop: CASTPAGGLPETQYF. The CDR3 coding sequence is TGTGCCAGCACCCCGGCGGGGGGGCTTCCCGAGACCCAGTACTTC.

The chain couples TRBV4-3 to TRBJ1-6; weak D call: TRBD1 (6 bases). The CDR3 runs to 14 residues. Germline-derived CDR1 and CDR2 are LGHNA and YSLEER. V was cut by 2 bases and J by 13 bases, with 15 bases left in between. The CDR3 spells CASSQHSGERPLHF. CDR3 DNA sequence: TGCGCCAGCAGCCAACACTCAGGGGAGAGGCCCCTCCACTTT.

This clonotype was counted once. CDR3 bases: TGCGCCAGCAGCCAAGGTTTTAGGACAGGGGGTGGAGGCTACACCTTC. Translation gives CASSQGFRTGGGGYTF. The V call is TRBV4-1, the J call TRBJ1-2, with TRBD1 identical over 10 bases. Trimming at V came to 1 base and at J to 8 bases, leaving 10 bases not matched to a gene. CDR1 and CDR2 from the germline V gene are MGHRA and YSYEKL. The CDR3 loop spans 16 amino acids.

CDR3 nucleotide sequence: TGTGCCAGCAGTTACGATCTAGCGGGGTCCACAGATACGCAGTATTTT. It codes for CASSYDLAGSTDTQYF. V is TRBV6-5 and J is TRBJ2-3; 9 bases agree with TRBD2. The V gene's germline CDR1 is MNHEY and CDR2 SVGAGI. The CDR3 is 16 amino acids. Unmatched junction bases numbered 5, after V lost 2 bases and J lost 2 bases.

The rearrangement uses TRBV12-3 or TRBV12-4 and TRBJ1-1, with D unclear. The length of the CDR3 is 12 residues. V was shortened by 7 bases and J by 6 bases, with 12 bases between the two germline ends. The CDR3 DNA sequence: TGTGCCAGCACCCTGGGCACGTCTGAAGCTTTCTTT. It translates to CASTLGTSEAFF.

V gene TRBV7-9 combines with J gene TRBJ2-3, with 7 positions matching TRBD2. Looked up from germline, CDR1 is SEHNR and CDR2 is FQNEAQ (reference sequence). J lost 6 bases, V lost 11 bases, and 17 bases had no gene match. The CDR3 is 15 amino acids. The CDR3: CAFHREAGMVDTQYF. The CDR3 nucleotides are TGTGCCTTCCACCGGGAGGCAGGGATGGTGGATACGCAGTATTTT.

In its sample, this clonotype was seen a few times. A read error may account for a junction end that differs from germline. V and J are TRBV20-1 and TRBJ1-1; TRBD1 might be the D (5 bases). Germline loops: CDR1 DFQATT, CDR2 SNEGSKA (reference sequence). This CDR3 spans 14 amino acids. The CDR3 sequence: CSARGWDRDPEAFF. The CDR3 DNA reads TGCAGTGCAAGAGGCTGGGACCGCGACCCTGAAGCTTTCTTT.